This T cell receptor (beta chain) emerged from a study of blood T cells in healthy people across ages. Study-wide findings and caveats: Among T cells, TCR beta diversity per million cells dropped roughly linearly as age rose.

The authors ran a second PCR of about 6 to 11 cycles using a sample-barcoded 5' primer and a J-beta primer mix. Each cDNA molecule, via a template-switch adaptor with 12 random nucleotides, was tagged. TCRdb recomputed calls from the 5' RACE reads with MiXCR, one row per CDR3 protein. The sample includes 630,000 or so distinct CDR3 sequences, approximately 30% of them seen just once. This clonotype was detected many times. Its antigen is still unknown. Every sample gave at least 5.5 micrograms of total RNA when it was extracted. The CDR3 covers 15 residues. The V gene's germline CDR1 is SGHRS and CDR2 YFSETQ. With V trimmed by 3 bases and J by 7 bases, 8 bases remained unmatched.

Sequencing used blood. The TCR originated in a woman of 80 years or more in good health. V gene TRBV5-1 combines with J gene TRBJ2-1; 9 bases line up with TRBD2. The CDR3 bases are TGCGCCAGCAGCTCGGGGGCGGGGGGGTTAAATGAGCAGTTCTTC. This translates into CASSSGAGGLNEQFF.